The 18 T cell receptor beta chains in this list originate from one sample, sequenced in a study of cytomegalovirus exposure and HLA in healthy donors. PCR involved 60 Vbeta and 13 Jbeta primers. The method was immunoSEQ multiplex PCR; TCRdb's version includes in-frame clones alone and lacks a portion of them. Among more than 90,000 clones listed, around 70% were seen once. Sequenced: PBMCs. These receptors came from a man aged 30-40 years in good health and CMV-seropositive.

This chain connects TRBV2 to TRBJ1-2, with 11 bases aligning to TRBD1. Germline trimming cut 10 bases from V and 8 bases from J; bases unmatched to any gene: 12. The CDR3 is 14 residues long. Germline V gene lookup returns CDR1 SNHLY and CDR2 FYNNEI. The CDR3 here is CATLGTGGSRGYTF. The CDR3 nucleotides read TGTGCCACGCTTGGGACAGGGGGTTCTAGGGGCTACACCTTC.

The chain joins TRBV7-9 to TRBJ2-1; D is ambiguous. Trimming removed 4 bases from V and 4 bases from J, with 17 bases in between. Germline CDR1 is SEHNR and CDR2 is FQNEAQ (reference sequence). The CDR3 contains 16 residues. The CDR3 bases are TGTGCCAGCAGCTCGTTACGATTGCTAGTTTACAATGAGCAGTTCTTC. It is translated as CASSSLRLLVYNEQFF. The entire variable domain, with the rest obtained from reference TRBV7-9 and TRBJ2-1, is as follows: DTGVSQNPRHKITKRGQNVTFRCDPISEHNRLYWYRQTLGQGPEFLTYFQNEAQLEKSRLLSDRFSAERPKGSFSTLEIQRTEQGDSAMYLCASSSLRLLVYNEQFFGPGTRLTVL.

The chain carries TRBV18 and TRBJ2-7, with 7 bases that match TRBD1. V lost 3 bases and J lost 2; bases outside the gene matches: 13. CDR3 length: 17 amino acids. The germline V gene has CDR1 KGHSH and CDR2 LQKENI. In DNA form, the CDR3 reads TGTGCCAGCTCACCTCGTCCCCGGGACAGCTCAACCTACGAGCAGTACTTC. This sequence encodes CASSPRPRDSSTYEQYF.

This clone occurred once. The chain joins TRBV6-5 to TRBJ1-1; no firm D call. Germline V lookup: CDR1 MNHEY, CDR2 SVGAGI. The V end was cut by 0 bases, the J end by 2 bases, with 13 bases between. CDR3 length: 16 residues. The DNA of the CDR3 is TGTGCCAGCAGTTACTCGAGAGCCGCGTCCAACACTGAAGCTTTCTTT. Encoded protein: CASSYSRAASNTEAFF.

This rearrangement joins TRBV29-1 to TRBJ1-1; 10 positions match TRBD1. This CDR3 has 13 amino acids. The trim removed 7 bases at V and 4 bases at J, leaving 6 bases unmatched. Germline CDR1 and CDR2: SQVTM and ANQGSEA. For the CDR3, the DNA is TGCAGCGCCGGACAGGGGGAGGCCACTGAAGCTTTCTTT. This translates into CSAGQGEATEAFF.

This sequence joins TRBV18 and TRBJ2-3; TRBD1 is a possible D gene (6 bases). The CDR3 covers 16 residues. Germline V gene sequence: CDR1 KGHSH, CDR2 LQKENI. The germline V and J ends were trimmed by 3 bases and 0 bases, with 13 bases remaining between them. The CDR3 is CASSPNPTGSTDTQYF. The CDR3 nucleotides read TGTGCCAGCTCACCTAACCCGACAGGTAGCACAGATACGCAGTATTTT.

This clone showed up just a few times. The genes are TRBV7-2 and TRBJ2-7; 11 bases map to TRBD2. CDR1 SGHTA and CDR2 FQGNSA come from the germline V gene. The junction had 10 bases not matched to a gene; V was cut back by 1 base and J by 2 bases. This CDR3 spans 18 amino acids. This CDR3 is CASSLGSSGRTTPYEQYV. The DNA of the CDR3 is TGTGCCAGCAGCTTAGGCTCTAGCGGGAGGACAACCCCCTACGAGCAGTACGTC.

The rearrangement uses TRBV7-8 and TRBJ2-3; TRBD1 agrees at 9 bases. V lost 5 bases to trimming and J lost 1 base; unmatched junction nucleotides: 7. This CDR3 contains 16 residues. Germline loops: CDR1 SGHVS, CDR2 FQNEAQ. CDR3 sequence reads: CASSTYRGRGTDTQYF. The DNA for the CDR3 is TGTGCCAGCAGCACCTACAGGGGGCGCGGCACAGATACGCAGTATTTT.

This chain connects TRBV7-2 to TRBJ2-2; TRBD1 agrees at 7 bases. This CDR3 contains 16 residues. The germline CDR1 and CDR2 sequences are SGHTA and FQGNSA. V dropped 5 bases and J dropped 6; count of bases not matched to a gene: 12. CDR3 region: CASSLRTGLSAGELFF. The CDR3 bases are TGTGCCAGCAGCCTTCGGACAGGTCTTTCCGCCGGGGAGCTGTTTTTT.

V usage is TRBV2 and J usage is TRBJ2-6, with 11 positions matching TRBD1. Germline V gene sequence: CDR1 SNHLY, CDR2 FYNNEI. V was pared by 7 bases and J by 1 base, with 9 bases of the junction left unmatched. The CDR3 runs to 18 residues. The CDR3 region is CASIGTGGISSGANVLTF. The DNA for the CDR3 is TGTGCCAGCATCGGGACAGGGGGGATCTCTTCTGGGGCCAACGTCCTGACTTTC.

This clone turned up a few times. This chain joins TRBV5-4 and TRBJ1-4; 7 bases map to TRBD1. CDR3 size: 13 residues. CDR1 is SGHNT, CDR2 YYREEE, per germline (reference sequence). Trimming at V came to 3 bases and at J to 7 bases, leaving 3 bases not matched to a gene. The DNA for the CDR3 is TGTGCCAGCAGCTCGGGACAGCGTGAAAAACTGTTTTTT. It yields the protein CASSSGQREKLFF.

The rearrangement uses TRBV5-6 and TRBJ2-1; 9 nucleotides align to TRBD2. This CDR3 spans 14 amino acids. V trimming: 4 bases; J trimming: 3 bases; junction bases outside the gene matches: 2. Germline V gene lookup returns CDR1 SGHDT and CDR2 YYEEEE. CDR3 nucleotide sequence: TGTGCCAGCAGCCTGACTAGCGGCTACAATGAGCAGTTCTTC. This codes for CASSLTSGYNEQFF.

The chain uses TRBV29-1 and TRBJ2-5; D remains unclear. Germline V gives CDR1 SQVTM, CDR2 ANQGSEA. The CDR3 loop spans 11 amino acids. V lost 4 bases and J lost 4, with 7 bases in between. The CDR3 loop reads CSVGPRETQYF. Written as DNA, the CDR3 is TGCAGCGTTGGTCCCCGAGAGACCCAGTACTTC.

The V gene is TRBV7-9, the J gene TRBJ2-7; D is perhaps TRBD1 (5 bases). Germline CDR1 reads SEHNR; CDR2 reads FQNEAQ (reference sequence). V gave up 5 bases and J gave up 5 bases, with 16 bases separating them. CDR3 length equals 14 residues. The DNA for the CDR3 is TGTGCCAGCAGCGTCCGTGAAGGGGTCGACGAGCAGTACTTC. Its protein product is CASSVREGVDEQYF.

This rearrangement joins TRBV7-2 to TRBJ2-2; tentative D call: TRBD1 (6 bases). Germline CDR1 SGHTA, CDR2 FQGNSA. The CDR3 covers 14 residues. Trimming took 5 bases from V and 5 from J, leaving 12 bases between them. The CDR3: CASSPGTTTGELFF. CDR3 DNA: TGTGCCAGCAGCCCCGGGACAACGACCGGGGAGCTGTTTTTT. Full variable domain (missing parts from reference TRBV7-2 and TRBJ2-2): GAGVSQSPSNKVTEKGKDVELRCDPISGHTALYWYRQSLGQGLEFLIYFQGNSAPDKSGLPSDRFSAERTGGSVSTLTIQRTQQEDSAVYLCASSPGTTTGELFFGEGSRLTVL.

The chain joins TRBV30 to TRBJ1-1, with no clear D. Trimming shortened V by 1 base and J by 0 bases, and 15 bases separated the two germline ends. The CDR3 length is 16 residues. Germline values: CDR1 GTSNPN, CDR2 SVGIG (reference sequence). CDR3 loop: CAWSDGRGSLNTEAFF. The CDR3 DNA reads TGTGCCTGGAGTGATGGTAGAGGAAGTCTGAACACTGAAGCTTTCTTT.

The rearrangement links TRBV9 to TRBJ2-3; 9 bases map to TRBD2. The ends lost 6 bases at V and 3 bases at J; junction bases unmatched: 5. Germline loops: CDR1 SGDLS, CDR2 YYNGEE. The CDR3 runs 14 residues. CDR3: CASNGGGATDTQYF. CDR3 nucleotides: TGTGCCAGCAACGGCGGGGGGGCGACAGATACGCAGTATTTT. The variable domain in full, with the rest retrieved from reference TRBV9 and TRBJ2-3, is DSGVTQTPKHLITATGQRVTLRCSPRSGDLSVYWYQQSLDQGLQFLIQYYNGEERAKGNILERFSAQQFPDLHSELNLSSLELGDSALYFCASNGGGATDTQYFGPGTRLTVL.

CDR3 nucleotide sequence: TGTGCCAGCAGTTTACTTGACACGAACACTGAAGCTTTCTTT. Translation gives CASSLLDTNTEAFF. The rearrangement links TRBV27 to TRBJ1-1; D is unresolved. The V end was cut by 2 bases, the J end by 1 base, with 8 bases between. The CDR3 has 14 residues. Germline-derived CDR1 and CDR2 are MNHEY and SMNVEV (reference sequence).